This T cell receptor beta chain is drawn from a study of blood T cell repertoires in COVID-19. In germline, CDR1 is MNHEY, CDR2 SVGEGT. Trimming removed 5 bases at V and 8 bases at J, with 21 bases between. This CDR3 has 16 amino acids. Original handling: It was from reference gene primer amplification that nucleated cell counts were estimated. The method was immunoSEQ multiplex PCR; TCRdb's version includes in-frame clones alone and lacks a portion of them. V and J calls and clone size are those listed in that table; D and trimming were worked out from the DNA. The table has tens of thousands of clones, 80% to 90% seen once.

The chain has TRBV6-2 or TRBV6-3 and TRBJ2-2; D is perhaps TRBD2 (5 bases). The source material was peripheral blood. The receptor was derived from a woman aged 60 to 75 with acute or convalescent COVID-19. CDR3 DNA sequence: TGTGCCAGCAGTCCACTACCACCCCTCGGACTTGGGGAGCTGTTTTTT. It yields the protein CASSPLPPLGLGELFF.